Following are 5 T cell receptor beta chains from one sample sequenced in a study of PD-1 blockade in classical Hodgkin lymphoma. Clones were sequenced by immunoSEQ multiplex PCR, and TCRdb holds only the in-frame ones, with some missing. This sample carries under 20,000 clones, roughly 80% of them seen once, and the ten largest clones take approximately 2.4%. The time point here: cycle 4 day 1 (C4D1), after 6 weeks of nivolumab. Each patient experienced a relapse that followed autologous stem cell transplantation, and brentuximab vedotin exposure varied. With magnetic negative selection, CD4+ T cells were purified from PBMCs that had been thawed. The specimen comprised CD4+ T cells from blood, sampled before the fourth cycle of nivolumab. The receptor set was obtained from a human donor with classical Hodgkin lymphoma.

This clone was seen a handful of times. This chain joins TRBV19 and TRBJ2-5; a weak D match, TRBD2 (6 bases). This CDR3 contains 16 residues. The germline gives CDR1 LNHDA, CDR2 SQIVND (reference sequence). Trimming took off 3 bases at V and 0 bases at J, with 14 bases between the two ends. The CDR3 protein is CASSIVGGTYQETQYF. Written as DNA, the CDR3 is TGTGCCAGTAGTATTGTCGGGGGAACGTACCAAGAGACCCAGTACTTC.

This chain uses TRBV7-9 with TRBJ2-1; D gene uncertain. CDR3 size: 13 residues. The germline CDR1 and CDR2 sequences are SEHNR and FQNEAQ (reference sequence). V gave up 4 bases and J gave up 6 bases, with 10 bases separating them. The CDR3 protein is CASSSPLSNEQFF. The CDR3 coding sequence is TGTGCCAGCAGCTCCCCACTTTCCAATGAGCAGTTCTTC. Variable domain in full (rest from reference TRBV7-9 and TRBJ2-1): DTGVSQNPRHKITKRGQNVTFRCDPISEHNRLYWYRQTLGQGPEFLTYFQNEAQLEKSRLLSDRFSAERPKGSFSTLEIQRTEQGDSAMYLCASSSPLSNEQFFGPGTRLTVL.

This chain connects TRBV28 to TRBJ1-2; TRBD1 might be the D (5 bases). V lost 6 bases and J lost 2, with 10 bases in between. There are 13 residues in the CDR3. From germline, CDR1 is MDHEN and CDR2 SYDVKM. CDR3 nucleotide sequence: TGTGCCAGCAGCCAGGGACCCAACTATGGCTACACCTTC. It yields the protein CASSQGPNYGYTF.

The J gene is TRBJ2-7, the V gene TRBV19, with TRBD2 matching 9 bases. From germline, CDR1 is LNHDA and CDR2 SQIVND (reference sequence). The V segment lost 4 bases and the J segment 7 bases; nucleotides outside the gene matches: 8. This CDR3 is 14 amino acids long. The CDR3 reads CASSRLAGEREQYF. In DNA form, the CDR3 reads TGTGCCAGTAGTAGATTAGCGGGAGAACGAGAGCAGTACTTC. The entire variable domain, with the rest obtained from reference TRBV19 and TRBJ2-7, is as follows: DGGITQSPKYLFRKEGQNVTLSCEQNLNHDAMYWYRQDPGQGLRLIYYSQIVNDFQKGDIAEGYSVSREKKESFPLTVTSAQKNPTAFYLCASSRLAGEREQYFGPGTRLTVT.

Here the CDR3 DNA reads TGTGCCAGTAGTATCCGTGGCAGGGGAGCCCCCAATCAGCCCCAGCATTTT. Translated, it gives CASSIRGRGAPNQPQHF. V usage is TRBV19 and J usage is TRBJ1-5; D is possibly TRBD1 (6 bases). Germline V gene lookup returns CDR1 LNHDA and CDR2 SQIVND (reference sequence). The V gene lost 3 bases and the J gene lost 3 bases, with 18 bases spanning the gap. The CDR3 totals 17 residues.